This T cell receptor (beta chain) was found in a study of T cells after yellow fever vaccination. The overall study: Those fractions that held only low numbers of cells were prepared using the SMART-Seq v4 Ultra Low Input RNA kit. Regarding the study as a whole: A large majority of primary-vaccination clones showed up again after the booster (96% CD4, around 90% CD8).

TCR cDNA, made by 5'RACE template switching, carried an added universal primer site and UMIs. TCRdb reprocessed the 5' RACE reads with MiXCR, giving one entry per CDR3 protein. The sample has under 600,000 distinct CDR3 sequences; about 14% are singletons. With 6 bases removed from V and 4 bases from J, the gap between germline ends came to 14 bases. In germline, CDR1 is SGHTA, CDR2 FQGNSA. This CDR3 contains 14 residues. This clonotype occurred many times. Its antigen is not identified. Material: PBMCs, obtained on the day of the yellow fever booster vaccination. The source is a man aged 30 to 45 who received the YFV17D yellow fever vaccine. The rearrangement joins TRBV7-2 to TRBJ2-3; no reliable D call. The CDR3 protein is CASSRTTRPDTQYF. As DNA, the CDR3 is TGTGCCAGCAGTCGGACCACCCGCCCAGATACGCAGTATTTT.